One and the same sample provided the 12 T cell receptor beta chains below, sequenced in a study of blood T cell repertoires in COVID-19. The protocol was immunoSEQ multiplex PCR, while the TCRdb copy is restricted to in-frame clones and leaves out a portion. The sample includes approximately 260,000 clones, roughly 88% of them seen just once. The sample taken for sequencing was PBMCs or T cells enriched from blood (not recorded which). The source of these receptors is a woman aged 40 to 50 with acute COVID-19.

The chain carries TRBV10-3 and TRBJ1-1; possibly TRBD1 for D (6 bases). The CDR3 sequence is 12 residues long. Germline V gene data show CDR1 as ENHRY and CDR2 as SYGVKD. The CDR3 DNA reads TGTGCAGGGAGGGGGGCTGGGACTGAAGCTTTCTTT. This encodes CAGRGAGTEAFF.

This chain links TRBV27 with TRBJ2-3; D unclear. This CDR3 contains 14 residues. Per the germline V gene, CDR1 is MNHEY and CDR2 is SMNVEV (reference sequence). Between the trimmed V and J ends, which lost 10 bases and 1 base, there was a span of 15 bases. CDR3 loop: CAIAASLGTDTQYF. CDR3 coding DNA: TGTGCCATCGCCGCGTCTTTGGGCACAGATACGCAGTATTTT.

The rearrangement joins TRBV2 to TRBJ2-5, with 11 positions matching TRBD1. This CDR3 has 15 residues. The germline CDR1 and CDR2 sequences are SNHLY and FYNNEI. The V and J ends lost 5 bases and 3 bases, in that order; junction bases with no gene match: 5. CDR3: CASSRDRGWEETQYF. CDR3 sequence (DNA): TGTGCCAGCAGTAGGGACAGGGGGTGGGAAGAGACCCAGTACTTC.

This clone was observed once. The J gene is TRBJ1-2, the V gene TRBV19, with a weak D call TRBD1 (5 bases). The V gene lost 5 bases and the J gene lost 4 bases, with 17 bases spanning the gap. The CDR3 is 15 amino acids. The germline gives CDR1 LNHDA, CDR2 SQIVND (reference sequence). The CDR3 loop is CASSLTGSIRYGYTF. Written as DNA, the CDR3 is TGTGCCAGTAGTCTAACAGGCAGTATTCGCTATGGCTACACCTTC.

V gene TRBV28 combines with J gene TRBJ2-3; TRBD2 matches at 9 bases. The CDR3 contains 15 residues. In germline, CDR1 is MDHEN, CDR2 SYDVKM. The J segment lost 2 bases and the V segment lost 6 bases, leaving 6 bases of the junction unmatched. The CDR3 reads CASSLSGGHTDTQYF. The DNA of the CDR3 is TGTGCCAGCAGCCTCAGCGGGGGGCACACAGATACGCAGTATTTT. Combining the CDR3 with reference TRBV28 and TRBJ2-3 gives the whole variable domain DVKVTQSSRYLVKRTGEKVFLECVQDMDHENMFWYRQDPGLGLRLIYFSYDVKMKEKGDIPEGYSVSREKKERFSLILESASTNQTSMYLCASSLSGGHTDTQYFGPGTRLTVL.

With respect to this clone: Other DNA sequences in the same sample also yield this CDR3. The CDR3 region has the DNA TGTGCCAGCAGCGTAGGGAGCTCCTATAATTCACCCCTCCACTTT. It translates to CASSVGSSYNSPLHF. This rearrangement joins TRBV9 to TRBJ1-6; D uncertain. Trimming left V 0 bases short and J 0 bases short, with 4 bases between. This CDR3 comprises 15 residues. Germline CDR1 is SGDLS and CDR2 is YYNGEE.

CDR3 sequence (DNA): TGTGCCAGCAGCTCATTAGCGGATTCCCTGGGGAATGAGCAGTTCTTC. Translating gives CASSSLADSLGNEQFF. The chain is built from TRBV7-9 and TRBJ2-1, with D perhaps matching TRBD2 (6 bases). The V and J ends lost 4 bases and 7 bases respectively, with 20 bases between them. This CDR3 comprises 16 residues. The germline CDR1 and CDR2 sequences are SEHNR and FQNEAQ (reference sequence).

The rearrangement links TRBV18 to TRBJ2-7; D unresolved. Germline V gene lookup returns CDR1 KGHSH and CDR2 LQKENI. This CDR3 contains 15 residues. Trimming cost V 3 bases and J 0 bases, with 12 bases left between them. The chain's CDR3 is CASSPDITSSYEQYV. The CDR3 nucleotides are TGTGCCAGCTCACCCGACATCACGAGCTCCTACGAGCAGTACGTC.

The chain links TRBV7-9 to TRBJ1-1; D ambiguous. Deletions cut 1 base from V and 11 bases from J, with 11 bases between. Per the germline V gene, CDR1 is SEHNR and CDR2 is FQNEAQ (reference sequence). The length of the CDR3 is 12 residues. The CDR3, as DNA: TGTGCCAGCAGCTTAGTCGAGGGATGGGCTTTCTTT. Translation gives CASSLVEGWAFF.

This clone was detected only a few times. The chain joins TRBV10-1 to TRBJ2-1; 7 nucleotides agree with TRBD2. CDR3 length: 14 amino acids. Trimming at V came to 0 bases and at J to 7 bases, leaving 3 bases not matched to a gene. CDR1 and CDR2 (germline): WNHNN, SYGVQD (reference sequence). The CDR3, as DNA: TGCGCCAGCAGTGAGTCTGGACTAGGAAATGAGCAGTTCTTC. This encodes CASSESGLGNEQFF.

V gene TRBV28 combines with J gene TRBJ1-1, with unresolved D. V dropped 3 bases and J dropped 12 bases, with 14 bases sitting between them. The CDR3 runs to 12 residues. Germline V gene sequence: CDR1 MDHEN, CDR2 SYDVKM. The CDR3 here is CASSLESGLTFF. As DNA, the CDR3 is TGTGCCAGCAGTTTGGAATCGGGTCTGACTTTCTTT.

Notes on this clone: The same CDR3 arises from other DNA sequences in this sample as well. This chain links TRBV7-3 with TRBJ1-1, with D possibly TRBD1 on 5 matching bases. V was cut by 3 bases and J by 1 base, with 6 bases left in between. Germline V gene lookup returns CDR1 SGHTA and CDR2 FQGTGA. This CDR3 contains 13 residues. The CDR3 reads CASSFQGNTEAFF. The CDR3 bases are TGTGCCAGCAGCTTCCAGGGGAACACTGAAGCTTTCTTT.